A selection of T cell receptor beta chains follows, all from one sample in a study of blood T cell repertoires in COVID-19. The assay was immunoSEQ multiplex PCR, and TCRdb's table has in-frame clones only and misses some. The sample yields approximately 120,000 clones, about 70% seen once. Sequenced material: peripheral blood. These receptors were taken from a man aged 55 to 70 with acute or convalescent COVID-19. The CDR3 runs from the conserved cysteine through the conserved F or W. A D gene is named only where the DNA matches it firmly. Clone size is given for some rows only: seen once, a few or many times, or a class if the clone is expanded.

TGTGCCAGCAGCTTAACTCCGGTCCGCTCCTACGAGCAGTACTTC,CASSLTPVRSYEQYF,.,.,TRBV7-8,TRBJ2-7
TGTGCCAGCAGACCGGGACTAGCGGGAGCCACGAACACCGGGGAGCTGTTTTTT,CASRPGLAGATNTGELFF,.,TRBD2,TRBV7-6,TRBJ2-2
TGCGCCAGCAGTCCCGGCGGGTCTGAAGGCGGGAACACTGAAGCTTTCTTT,CASSPGGSEGGNTEAFF,.,.,TRBV5-1,TRBJ1-1
TGCAGTGCTAGTGCGGGGAACCCCAAGAAACTGTTTTTT,CSASAGNPKKLFF,.,.,TRBV20-1,TRBJ1-4
TGTGCCAGCAAATTGGGCCGGGACAGGGTTTCCACCGGGGAGCTGTTTTTT,CASKLGRDRVSTGELFF,.,TRBD1,TRBV19,TRBJ2-2
TGCGCCAGCAGCACCGGACAGGGGGCCTTTAACTCACCCCTCCACTTT,CASSTGQGAFNSPLHF,.,TRBD1,TRBV5-1,TRBJ1-6
TGTGCCAGCAGCTTAGTAGTGGAGACCCAGTACTTC,CASSLVVETQYF,.,.,TRBV7-9,TRBJ2-5
TGTGCCAGCAGTCCAAGAACTAGAACCGGGGAGCTGTTTTTT,CASSPRTRTGELFF,.,.,TRBV6-5,TRBJ2-2
TGTGCCAGCAGCTCCTCCGGGACTAGTTACGAGCAGTTCTTC,CASSSSGTSYEQFF,.,TRBD2,TRBV7-9,TRBJ2-1
TGTGCCAGCAGTTTATCCGGGATGAACACTGAAGCTTTCTTT,CASSLSGMNTEAFF,few,.,TRBV27,TRBJ1-1
TGTGCCGGACTGAATAGGGCTAATGAAAAACTGTTTTTT,CAGLNRANEKLFF,few,.,TRBV19,TRBJ1-4
TGTGCCAGCAGTTACACAGGGGTAGGCTCCTACAATGAGCAGTTCTTC,CASSYTGVGSYNEQFF,.,TRBD1,TRBV6-4,TRBJ2-1
TGTGCCAGCAGCTTATCGGCGGCCGGCACAGATACGCAGTATTTT,CASSLSAAGTDTQYF,.,.,TRBV7-3,TRBJ2-3
TGTGCCAGCAGCCGTCGCGGGAGGGAGAACACCGGGGAGCTGTTTTTT,CASSRRGRENTGELFF,.,TRBD2,TRBV3-1/TRBV3-2,TRBJ2-2
TGTGCCAGCAGTTTAATGAGTCAGCCCCAGCATTTT,CASSLMSQPQHF,once,.,TRBV12-3/TRBV12-4,TRBJ1-5
TGTGCCAGCAGCTACTACCAGTTCGCAAGCACAGATACGCAGTATTTT,CASSYYQFASTDTQYF,.,.,TRBV6-4,TRBJ2-3
TGTGCCAGCACCAATCAGGGATTGGACTACACCTTC,CASTNQGLDYTF,.,.,TRBV12-3/TRBV12-4,TRBJ1-2